This entry describes one TCR beta chain. Its target is not known. The data originate from a study of Tregs in tolerant kidney transplant recipients. Findings of the study overall: This study did not directly address biological reproducibility.

FACS sorting followed a roughly six-day coculture of CFSE-labeled recipient PBMCs with irradiated graft donor PBMCs. The CDR3 has 13 amino acids. Germline V gene lookup returns CDR1 SEHNR and CDR2 FQNEAQ (reference sequence). V shed 0 bases and J shed 4 bases, with 5 bases lying between them. Using immunoSEQ multiplex PCR, the repertoire was profiled, and TCRdb retains in-frame clones only, with some absent. The repertoire holds approximately 9,100 clones, with roughly 34% as singletons. The gene calls are TRBV7-9 and TRBJ2-3; a possible D gene is TRBD2 (5 bases). This clonotype originated in a human patient who received a combined kidney and bone marrow transplant. Sequenced material: CD8+ T cells from blood cultured with allogeneic cells, taken before the transplant. CDR3 sequence reads: CASSLARADTQYF. CDR3 coding DNA: TGTGCCAGCAGCTTAGCGAGGGCAGATACGCAGTATTTT. Looking up the rest from reference TRBV7-9 and TRBJ2-3 gives the full variable domain: DTGVSQNPRHKITKRGQNVTFRCDPISEHNRLYWYRQTLGQGPEFLTYFQNEAQLEKSRLLSDRFSAERPKGSFSTLEIQRTEQGDSAMYLCASSLARADTQYFGPGTRLTVL.